The clone carrying this T cell receptor (beta chain) was detected only a few times. Its antigen is not identified. Samples from alopecia areata patients were lesional scalp punch biopsies and peripheral blood. This record comes from a study of CD8+ T cells in alopecia areata. Study findings and constraints: Scalp specimens additionally yield sequences from normal skin's resident alphabeta T cells.

After isolation, RNA underwent reverse transcription to generate cDNA as the sequencing template. Sequencing was performed with immunoSEQ multiplex PCR; in TCRdb, only in-frame clones are kept and a portion is missing. This table has approximately 120,000 clones, around 50% appearing once. V dropped 3 bases and J dropped 4; count of bases not matched to a gene: 2. The length of the CDR3 is 15 residues. Germline CDR1 MNHNS, CDR2 SASEGT. The TCR comes from a human donor with alopecia areata. The chain couples TRBV6-1 to TRBJ2-1; 11 positions agree with TRBD2. The sequencing input was NKG2D-low CD8+ T cells sorted from blood. The CDR3: CASSEGLADYNEQFF. CDR3 bases: TGTGCCAGCAGTGAGGGACTAGCGGATTACAATGAGCAGTTCTTC.